This T cell receptor beta chain emerged from a study of brain T cells in children with intractable seizures. Whole-study results and caveats: Patients' HCMV serostatus was unknown; virus specificity rests on CDR3 similarity alone. Each case's top public CDR3 resembled known HCMV, EBV or influenza A CDR3s. Absence of clones before surgery may stem from lower sequencing depth.

A note on this clone: No antigen is known for it.

The sequenced cases were selected for having the highest brain T cell transcript signatures. Pre-surgery treatment included at least one anti-epileptic drug. Measured with immunoSEQ multiplex PCR; TCRdb has only the in-frame clones, and not every one. The sample contains a few thousand clones, roughly 94% of which appear only once. V lost 1 base to trimming and J lost 4 bases, with 14 bases between them. In germline, CDR1 is SGHRS, CDR2 YFSETQ. The CDR3 has 15 residues. The V gene is TRBV5-1, the J gene TRBJ2-5, with a possible D match to TRBD2 (6 bases). The source was resected brain tissue, collected at surgery. The sequence was collected from a boy younger than two with focal cortical dysplasia and intractable seizures. The chain's CDR3 is CASSLRGNTRETQYF. The CDR3 region has the DNA TGCGCCAGCAGCTTGCGGGGGAACACTAGAGAGACCCAGTACTTC.